This TCR beta chain is drawn from a study of T cell changes during pregnancy in multiple sclerosis. Only in-frame clones appear in the TCRdb table, and some are missing; sequencing was by immunoSEQ multiplex PCR. The table records 15,000 or so clones, 86% of them present only once. The CDR3 extends over 13 amino acids. Trimming cost V 3 bases and J 6 bases; bases outside gene matches: 4. From germline, CDR1 is MNHEY and CDR2 SMNVEV (reference sequence). The source is a female donor with multiple sclerosis, enrolled in a pregnancy study. The J gene is TRBJ2-7, the V gene TRBV27; TRBD1 agrees at 8 bases. The sequenced sample was CD8+ T cells from peripheral blood mononuclear cells, obtained in the first trimester of pregnancy. The CDR3 region has the DNA TGTGCCAGCAGTTTCTCAGGGGGCGGCGAGCAGTACTTC. It specifies CASSFSGGGEQYF.